Presented here are 13 T cell receptor beta chains from one specimen sequenced in a study of blood T cell repertoires in COVID-19. The method was immunoSEQ multiplex PCR; TCRdb's version includes in-frame clones alone and lacks a portion of them. The sample yields over 95,000 clones, roughly 83% seen once. Sequencing used peripheral blood. The receptors derive from a woman in her fifties or sixties with acute or convalescent COVID-19.

This chain connects TRBV5-1 to TRBJ2-3; D not certain. The V end lost 0 bases, the J end lost 2 bases, and 7 bases lay between the germline ends. Germline V lookup: CDR1 SGHRS, CDR2 YFSETQ. CDR3 length equals 14 residues. The DNA for the CDR3 is TGCGCCAGCAGCTTGGCCCAGGACACAGATACGCAGTATTTT. This gives the protein CASSLAQDTDTQYF.

V is TRBV2 and J is TRBJ2-7; 11 bases fit TRBD1. The V gene's germline CDR1 is SNHLY and CDR2 FYNNEI. The CDR3 consists of 16 residues. The ends lost 6 bases at V and 4 bases at J; junction bases unmatched: 11. The CDR3 bases are TGTGCCAGCAGGGCACCCGGGACAGGGGGTATGTACGAGCAGTACTTC. Protein: CASRAPGTGGMYEQYF.

This chain connects TRBV5-1 to TRBJ2-3; 7 bases map to TRBD1. The CDR3 extends over 15 amino acids. Trimming cost V 4 bases and J 4 bases; bases outside gene matches: 9. Looked up from germline, CDR1 is SGHRS and CDR2 is YFSETQ. CDR3 sequence: CASSPSGGFPDTQYF. For the CDR3, the DNA is TGCGCCAGCAGCCCCTCAGGGGGATTTCCAGATACGCAGTATTTT.

The gene calls are TRBV28 and TRBJ2-3; D might be TRBD1 (6 bases). CDR3 length: 15 amino acids. Germline V gives CDR1 MDHEN, CDR2 SYDVKM. V gave up 5 bases and J gave up 9 bases, with 21 bases separating them. The CDR3 sequence is CASSVQTGPRGTQYF. CDR3 bases: TGTGCCAGCAGTGTTCAGACAGGACCCAGGGGCACGCAGTATTTT.

The chain joins TRBV7-2 to TRBJ2-7, with TRBD2 matching over 10 bases. This CDR3 has 16 residues. CDR1 and CDR2 (germline): SGHTA, FQGNSA. The V and J ends lost 5 bases and 0 bases, in that order; junction bases with no gene match: 7. For the CDR3, the DNA is TGTGCCAGCAGCCCTCTAGCGGGGGTCAACTCCTACGAGCAGTACTTC. Amino acid sequence: CASSPLAGVNSYEQYF. Full variable domain (missing parts from reference TRBV7-2 and TRBJ2-7): GAGVSQSPSNKVTEKGKDVELRCDPISGHTALYWYRQSLGQGLEFLIYFQGNSAPDKSGLPSDRFSAERTGGSVSTLTIQRTQQEDSAVYLCASSPLAGVNSYEQYFGPGTRLTVT.

The chain carries TRBV7-9 and TRBJ2-5; D is ambiguous. V lost 3 bases to trimming and J lost 2 bases, with 7 bases between them. This CDR3 has 13 residues. CDR1 and CDR2 (germline): SEHNR, FQNEAQ (reference sequence). The CDR3 DNA follows: TGTGCCAGCAGCTTTCAGATACAAGAGACCCAGTACTTC. Its protein product is CASSFQIQETQYF.

The CDR3 loop is CASSYTPQQDNSPLHF. The CDR3 bases are TGTGCCAGCAGTTACACGCCCCAACAGGATAATTCACCCCTCCACTTT. The rearrangement uses TRBV6-6 and TRBJ1-6; the D gene is possibly TRBD1 (5 bases). This CDR3 region has 16 residues. With 2 bases removed from V and 5 bases from J, the gap between germline ends came to 13 bases. CDR1 MNHNY and CDR2 SVGAGI come from the germline V gene (reference sequence).

V is TRBV7-2 and J is TRBJ1-4; TRBD1 agrees at 8 bases. Trimming at V came to 4 bases and at J to 8 bases, leaving 6 bases not matched to a gene. CDR1 and CDR2 (germline): SGHTA, FQGNSA. The CDR3 loop spans 14 amino acids. The CDR3 protein is CASSSGQGREKLFF. The CDR3 DNA reads as TGTGCCAGCAGCTCAGGACAGGGCCGCGAAAAACTGTTTTTT.

The chain has TRBV28 and TRBJ1-5; no reliable D call. CDR3 length: 14 amino acids. Trimming took off 5 bases at V and 9 bases at J, with 17 bases between the two ends. Germline CDR1 and CDR2: MDHEN and SYDVKM. CDR3 in amino acids: CASSGEVGVMPQHF. CDR3 in DNA: TGTGCCAGCAGTGGAGAGGTAGGCGTGATGCCCCAGCATTTT.

V usage is TRBV19 and J usage is TRBJ2-3; perhaps TRBD2 as D (5 bases). From germline, CDR1 is LNHDA and CDR2 SQIVND (reference sequence). The CDR3 totals 14 residues. Trimming stripped 3 bases from V and 4 bases from J, with 11 bases between. The CDR3 is CASSIRLAADTQYF. CDR3 DNA sequence: TGTGCCAGTAGTATTAGGCTAGCCGCAGATACGCAGTATTTT.

This rearrangement joins TRBV5-1 to TRBJ2-3, with a possible D match to TRBD2 (7 bases). V dropped 6 bases and J dropped 6 bases, with 14 bases sitting between them. This CDR3 comprises 13 residues. Germline V gene sequence: CDR1 SGHRS, CDR2 YFSETQ. This chain's CDR3 is CASMVGGADTQYF. Written as DNA, the CDR3 is TGCGCCAGCATGGTGGGGGGGGCGGATACGCAGTATTTT.

The V gene is TRBV5-6, the J gene TRBJ2-7; no firm D call. Germline CDR1 is SGHDT and CDR2 is YYEEEE. V was trimmed by 4 bases and J by 4 bases, leaving 6 bases between them. The CDR3 runs 11 residues. The CDR3 bases are TGTGCCAGCAGCCGCGAATACGAGCAGTACTTC. As protein: CASSREYEQYF.

This clone was detected only a few times. The chain combines TRBV11-2 with TRBJ1-2, with 7 bases fitting TRBD1. The CDR3 has 15 amino acids. Losses at the gene ends were 2 bases for V and 8 bases for J; bases not matched to a gene: 11. Germline values: CDR1 SGHAT, CDR2 FQNNGV. CDR3 in DNA: TGTGCCAGCAGCTTAATCATAGGAGGGGGCGGAGGCTACACCTTC. Translation gives CASSLIIGGGGGYTF.